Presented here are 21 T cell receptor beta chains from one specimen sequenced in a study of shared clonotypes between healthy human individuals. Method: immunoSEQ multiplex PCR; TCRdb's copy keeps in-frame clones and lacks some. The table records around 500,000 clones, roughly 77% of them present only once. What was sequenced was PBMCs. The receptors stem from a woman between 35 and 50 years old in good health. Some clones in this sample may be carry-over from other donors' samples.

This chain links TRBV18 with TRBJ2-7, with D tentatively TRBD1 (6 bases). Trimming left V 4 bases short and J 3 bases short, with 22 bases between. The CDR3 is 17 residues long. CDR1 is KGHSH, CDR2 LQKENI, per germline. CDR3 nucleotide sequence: TGTGCCAGCTCACTTAACCACCGAACAGGGTTGCTCTACGAGCAGTACTTC. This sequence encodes CASSLNHRTGLLYEQYF.

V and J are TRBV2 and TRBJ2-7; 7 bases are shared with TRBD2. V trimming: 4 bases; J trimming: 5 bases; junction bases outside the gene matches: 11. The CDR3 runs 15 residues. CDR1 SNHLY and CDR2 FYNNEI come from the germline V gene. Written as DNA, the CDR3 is TGTGCCAGCAGTGTGTCTAGCGGAGCATTCCACGAGCAGTACTTC. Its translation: CASSVSSGAFHEQYF.

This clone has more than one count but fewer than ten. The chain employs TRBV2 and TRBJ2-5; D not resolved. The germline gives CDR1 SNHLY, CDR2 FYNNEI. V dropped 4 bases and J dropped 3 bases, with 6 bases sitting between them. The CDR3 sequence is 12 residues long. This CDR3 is CASSVMEETQYF. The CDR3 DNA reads TGTGCCAGCAGTGTCATGGAAGAGACCCAGTACTTC.

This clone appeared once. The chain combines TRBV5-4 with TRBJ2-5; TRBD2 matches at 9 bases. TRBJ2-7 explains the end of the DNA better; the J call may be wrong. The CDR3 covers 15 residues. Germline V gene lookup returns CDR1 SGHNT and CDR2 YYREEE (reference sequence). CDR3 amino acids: CASSLGLALHYEQYF. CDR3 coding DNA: TGTGCCAGCAGCCTGGGACTAGCTTTGCACTACGAGCAGTACTTC.

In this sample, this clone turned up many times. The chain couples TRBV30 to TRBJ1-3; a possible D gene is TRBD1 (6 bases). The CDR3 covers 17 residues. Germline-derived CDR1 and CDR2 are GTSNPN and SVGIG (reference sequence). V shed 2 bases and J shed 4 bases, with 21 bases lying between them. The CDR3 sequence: CAWSRSRTALSGNTIYF. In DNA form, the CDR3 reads TGTGCCTGGAGTAGATCCCGGACAGCCCTATCAGGAAACACCATATATTTT.

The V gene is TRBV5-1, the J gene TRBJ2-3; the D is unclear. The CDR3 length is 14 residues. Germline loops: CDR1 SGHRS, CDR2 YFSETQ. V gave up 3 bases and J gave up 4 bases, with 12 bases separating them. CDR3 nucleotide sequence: TGCGCCAGCAGCTCAGAGCCCTCCGCAGATACGCAGTATTTT. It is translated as CASSSEPSADTQYF.

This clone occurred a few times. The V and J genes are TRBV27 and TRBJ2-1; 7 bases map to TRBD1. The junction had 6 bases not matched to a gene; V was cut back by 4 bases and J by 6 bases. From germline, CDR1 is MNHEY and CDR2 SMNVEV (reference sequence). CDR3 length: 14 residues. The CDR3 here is CASSYRGRSNEQFF. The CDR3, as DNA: TGTGCCAGCAGTTATAGGGGGCGGTCCAATGAGCAGTTCTTC.

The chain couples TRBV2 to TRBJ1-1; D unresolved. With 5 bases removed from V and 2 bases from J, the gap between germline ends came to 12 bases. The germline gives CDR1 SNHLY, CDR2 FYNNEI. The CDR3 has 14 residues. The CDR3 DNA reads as TGTGCCAGCAGTACTTCCCTTTATAACACTGAAGCTTTCTTT. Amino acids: CASSTSLYNTEAFF.

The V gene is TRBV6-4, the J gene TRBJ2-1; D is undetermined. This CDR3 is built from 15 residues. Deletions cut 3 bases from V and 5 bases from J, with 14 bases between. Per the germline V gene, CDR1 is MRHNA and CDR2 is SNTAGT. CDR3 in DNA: TGTGCCAGCAGTGAATCGGATCAACCCAACAATGAGCAGTTCTTC. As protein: CASSESDQPNNEQFF.

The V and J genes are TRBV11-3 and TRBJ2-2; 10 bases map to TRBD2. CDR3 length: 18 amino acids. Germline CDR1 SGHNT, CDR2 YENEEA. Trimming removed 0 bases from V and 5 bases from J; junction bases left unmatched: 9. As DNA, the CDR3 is TGTGCCAGCAGCTTAGAGGAACCCCTAGCGGGAGAAACCGGGGAGCTGTTTTTT. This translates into CASSLEEPLAGETGELFF. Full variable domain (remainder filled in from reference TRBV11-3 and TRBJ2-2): EAGVVQSPRYKIIEKKQPVAFWCNPISGHNTLYWYLQNLGQGPELLIRYENEEAVDDSQLPKDRFSAERLKGVDSTLKIQPAELGDSAVYLCASSLEEPLAGETGELFFGEGSRLTVL.

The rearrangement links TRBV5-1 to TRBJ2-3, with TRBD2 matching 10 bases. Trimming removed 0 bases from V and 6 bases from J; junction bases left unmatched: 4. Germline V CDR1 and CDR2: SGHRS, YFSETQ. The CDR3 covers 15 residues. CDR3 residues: CASSLATSGKDTQYF. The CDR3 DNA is TGCGCCAGCAGCTTGGCTACTAGCGGGAAGGATACGCAGTATTTT.

CDR3 residues: CASGRGIGTGELFF. The CDR3 region has the DNA TGTGCCAGCGGGCGCGGGATAGGCACCGGGGAGCTGTTTTTT. The chain uses TRBV7-3 and TRBJ2-2, with a tentative D call TRBD2 (6 bases). The CDR3 is 14 amino acids. Trimming shortened V by 8 bases and J by 4 bases, and 14 bases separated the two germline ends. Looked up from germline, CDR1 is SGHTA and CDR2 is FQGTGA. The whole variable domain, remainder taken from reference TRBV7-3 and TRBJ2-2, is GAGVSQTPSNKVTEKGKYVELRCDPISGHTALYWYRQSLGQGPEFLIYFQGTGAADDSGLPNDRFFAVRPEGSVSTLKIQRTERGDSAVYLCASGRGIGTGELFFGEGSRLTVL.

CDR3 sequence (DNA): TGTGCCAGTAGTATGCCAGCAGGAGCAGCAACTAATGAAAAACTGTTTTTT. Residues: CASSMPAGAATNEKLFF. The V and J genes are TRBV19 and TRBJ1-4; D call uncertain. The CDR3 consists of 17 residues. Germline-derived CDR1 and CDR2 are LNHDA and SQIVND (reference sequence). The V end was cut by 3 bases, the J end by 0 bases, with 14 bases between.

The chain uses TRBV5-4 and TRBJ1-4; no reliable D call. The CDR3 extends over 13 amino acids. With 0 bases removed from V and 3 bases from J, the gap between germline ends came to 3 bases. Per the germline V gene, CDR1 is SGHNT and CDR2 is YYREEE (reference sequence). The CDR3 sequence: CASSLVSNEKLFF. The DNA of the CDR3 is TGTGCCAGCAGCTTGGTTTCTAATGAAAAACTGTTTTTT.

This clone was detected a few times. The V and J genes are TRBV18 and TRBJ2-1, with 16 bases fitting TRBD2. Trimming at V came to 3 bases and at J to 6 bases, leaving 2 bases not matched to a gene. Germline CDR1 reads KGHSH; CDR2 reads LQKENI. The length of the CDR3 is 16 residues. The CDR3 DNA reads TGTGCCAGCTCACCTGGGACTAGCGGGAGGGCCAATGAGCAGTTCTTC. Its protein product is CASSPGTSGRANEQFF.

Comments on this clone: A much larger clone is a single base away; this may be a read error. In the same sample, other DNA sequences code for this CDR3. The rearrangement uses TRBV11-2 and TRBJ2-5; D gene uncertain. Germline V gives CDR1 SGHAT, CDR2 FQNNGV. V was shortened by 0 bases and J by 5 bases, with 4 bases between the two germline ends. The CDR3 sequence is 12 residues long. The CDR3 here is CASSLDRETQYF. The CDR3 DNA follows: TGTGCCAGCAGCTTAGATCGTGAGACCCAGTACTTC.

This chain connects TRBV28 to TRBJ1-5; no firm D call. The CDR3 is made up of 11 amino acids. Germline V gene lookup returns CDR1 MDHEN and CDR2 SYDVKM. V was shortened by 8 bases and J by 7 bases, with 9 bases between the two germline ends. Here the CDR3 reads CASGLWQPQHF. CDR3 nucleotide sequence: TGTGCCAGCGGCCTTTGGCAGCCCCAGCATTTT. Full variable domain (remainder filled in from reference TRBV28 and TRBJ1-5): DVKVTQSSRYLVKRTGEKVFLECVQDMDHENMFWYRQDPGLGLRLIYFSYDVKMKEKGDIPEGYSVSREKKERFSLILESASTNQTSMYLCASGLWQPQHFGDGTRLSIL.

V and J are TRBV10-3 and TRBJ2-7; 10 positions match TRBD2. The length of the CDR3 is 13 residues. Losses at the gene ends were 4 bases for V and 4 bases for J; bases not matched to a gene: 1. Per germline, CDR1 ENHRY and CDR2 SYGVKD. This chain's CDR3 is CAISGSGRYEQYF. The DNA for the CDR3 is TGTGCCATCAGTGGTAGCGGGAGGTACGAGCAGTACTTC.

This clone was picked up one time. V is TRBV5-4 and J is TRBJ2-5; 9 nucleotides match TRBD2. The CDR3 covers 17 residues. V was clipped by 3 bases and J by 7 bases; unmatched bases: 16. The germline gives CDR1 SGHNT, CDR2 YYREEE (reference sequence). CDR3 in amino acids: CASSSPSTTSGRGTQYF. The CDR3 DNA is TGTGCCAGCAGCTCCCCGTCAACGACTAGCGGTCGGGGGACCCAGTACTTC. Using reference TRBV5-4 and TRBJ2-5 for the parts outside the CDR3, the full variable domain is ETGVTQSPTHLIKTRGQQVTLRCSSQSGHNTVSWYQQALGQGPQFIFQYYREEENGRGNFPPRFSGLQFPNYSSELNVNALELDDSALYLCASSSPSTTSGRGTQYFGPGTRLLVL.

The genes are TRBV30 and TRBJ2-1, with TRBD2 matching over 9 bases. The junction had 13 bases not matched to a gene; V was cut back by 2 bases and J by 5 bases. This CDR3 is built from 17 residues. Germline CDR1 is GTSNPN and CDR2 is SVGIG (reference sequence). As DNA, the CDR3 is TGTGCCTGGAGTATAGCGGGAGAAGGGTTCTCAGACAATGAGCAGTTCTTC. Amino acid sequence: CAWSIAGEGFSDNEQFF.

The CDR3 loop is CASRGGPGGGDTQYF. The CDR3, as DNA: TGTGCCAGCAGGGGGGGCCCAGGCGGAGGAGATACGCAGTATTTT. The V gene is TRBV28, the J gene TRBJ2-3; possibly TRBD1 or TRBD2 for D (6 bases each). V lost 6 bases, J lost 5 bases, and 18 bases lay in between. In germline, CDR1 is MDHEN, CDR2 SYDVKM. This CDR3 is 15 amino acids long. Looking up the rest from reference TRBV28 and TRBJ2-3 gives the full variable domain: DVKVTQSSRYLVKRTGEKVFLECVQDMDHENMFWYRQDPGLGLRLIYFSYDVKMKEKGDIPEGYSVSREKKERFSLILESASTNQTSMYLCASRGGPGGGDTQYFGPGTRLTVL.